This paragraph reports one T cell receptor beta chain. This record belongs to a study of cytomegalovirus exposure and HLA in healthy donors. The CDR3 consists of 18 residues. Germline assignment: CDR1 SGHTS and CDR2 YDEGEE. V lost 4 bases to trimming and J lost 2 bases; unmatched junction nucleotides: 14. Clones were sequenced by immunoSEQ multiplex PCR, and TCRdb holds only the in-frame ones, with some missing. Of some 71,000 clones listed, roughly 93% are singletons. J is TRBJ2-1 and V is TRBV5-8, with 8 bases that match TRBD2. Sequenced input: PBMCs. The TCR comes from a young woman in good health and CMV-seronegative. The DNA of the CDR3 is TGTGCCAGCAGCCCACTAGCCCTAACGGGAGGGACCTACAATGAGCAGTTCTTC. This sequence encodes CASSPLALTGGTYNEQFF.